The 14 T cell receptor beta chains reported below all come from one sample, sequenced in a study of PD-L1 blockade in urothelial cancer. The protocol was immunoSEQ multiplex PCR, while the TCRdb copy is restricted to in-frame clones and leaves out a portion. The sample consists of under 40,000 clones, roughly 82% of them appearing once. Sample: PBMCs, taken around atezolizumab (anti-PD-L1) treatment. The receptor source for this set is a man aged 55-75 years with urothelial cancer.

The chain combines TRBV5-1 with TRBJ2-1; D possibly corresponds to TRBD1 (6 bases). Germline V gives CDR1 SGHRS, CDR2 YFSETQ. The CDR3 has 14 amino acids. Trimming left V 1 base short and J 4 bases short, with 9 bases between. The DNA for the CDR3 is TGCGCCAGCAGCTTGTCGGACAGTTACAATGAGCAGTTCTTC. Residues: CASSLSDSYNEQFF.

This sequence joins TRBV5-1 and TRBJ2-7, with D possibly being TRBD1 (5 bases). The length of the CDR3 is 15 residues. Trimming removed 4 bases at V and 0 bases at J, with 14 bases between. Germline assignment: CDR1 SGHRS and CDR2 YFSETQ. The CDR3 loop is CASSIYGQGSYEQYF. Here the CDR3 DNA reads TGCGCCAGCAGCATCTACGGTCAGGGCTCCTACGAGCAGTACTTC.

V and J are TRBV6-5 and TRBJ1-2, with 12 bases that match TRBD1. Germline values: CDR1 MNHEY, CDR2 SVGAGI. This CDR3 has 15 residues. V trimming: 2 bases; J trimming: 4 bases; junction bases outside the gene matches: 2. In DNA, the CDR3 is TGTGCCAGCAGTTACCGGGACAGGGGGCCCTATGGCTACACCTTC. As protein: CASSYRDRGPYGYTF.

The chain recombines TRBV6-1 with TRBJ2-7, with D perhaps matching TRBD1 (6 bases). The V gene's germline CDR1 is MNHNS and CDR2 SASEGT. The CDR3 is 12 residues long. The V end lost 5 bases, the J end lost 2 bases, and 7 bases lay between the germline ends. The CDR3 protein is CASSRGTYEQYF. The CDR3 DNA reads TGTGCCAGCAGTAGGGGGACCTACGAGCAGTACTTC.

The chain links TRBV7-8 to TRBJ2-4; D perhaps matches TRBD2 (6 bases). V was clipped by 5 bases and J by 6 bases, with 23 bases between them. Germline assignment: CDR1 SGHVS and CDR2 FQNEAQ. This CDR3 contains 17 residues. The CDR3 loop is CASSRAVSGTVGNIQYF. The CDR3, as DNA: TGTGCCAGCAGCCGTGCGGTTAGCGGAACGGTGGGAAACATTCAGTACTTC. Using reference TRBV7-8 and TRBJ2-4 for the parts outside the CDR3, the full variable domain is GAGVSQSPRYKVAKRGQDVALRCDPISGHVSLFWYQQALGQGPEFLTYFQNEAQLDKSGLPSDRFFAERPEGSVSTLKIQRTQQEDSAVYLCASSRAVSGTVGNIQYFGAGTRLSVL.

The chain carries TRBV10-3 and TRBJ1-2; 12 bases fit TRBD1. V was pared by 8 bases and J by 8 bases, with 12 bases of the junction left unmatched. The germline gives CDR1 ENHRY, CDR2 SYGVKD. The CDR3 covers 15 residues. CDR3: CAIQSFGTGGLGYTF. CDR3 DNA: TGTGCCATCCAGTCGTTCGGGACAGGGGGCTTGGGCTACACCTTC.

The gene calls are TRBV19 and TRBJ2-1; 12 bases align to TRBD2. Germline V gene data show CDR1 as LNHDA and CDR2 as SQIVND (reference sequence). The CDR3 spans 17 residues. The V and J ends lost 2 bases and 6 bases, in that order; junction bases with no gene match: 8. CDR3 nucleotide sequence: TGTGCCAGTAGTATAAGGGCCCCGACTAGCGGGAGCAATGAGCAGTTCTTC. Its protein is CASSIRAPTSGSNEQFF.

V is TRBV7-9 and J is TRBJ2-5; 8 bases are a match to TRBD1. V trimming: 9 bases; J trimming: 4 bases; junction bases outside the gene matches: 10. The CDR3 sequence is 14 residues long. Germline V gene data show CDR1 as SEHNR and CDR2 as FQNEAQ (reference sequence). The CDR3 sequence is CASGGQGWGETQYF. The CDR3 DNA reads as TGTGCCAGTGGAGGACAGGGATGGGGAGAGACCCAGTACTTC.

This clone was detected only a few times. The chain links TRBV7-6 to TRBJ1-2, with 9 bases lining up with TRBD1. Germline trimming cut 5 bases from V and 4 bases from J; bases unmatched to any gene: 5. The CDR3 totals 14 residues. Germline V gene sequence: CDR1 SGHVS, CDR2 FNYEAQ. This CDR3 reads CASSLTGQGYGYTF. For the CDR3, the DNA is TGTGCCAGCAGCCTTACGGGACAGGGCTATGGCTACACCTTC.

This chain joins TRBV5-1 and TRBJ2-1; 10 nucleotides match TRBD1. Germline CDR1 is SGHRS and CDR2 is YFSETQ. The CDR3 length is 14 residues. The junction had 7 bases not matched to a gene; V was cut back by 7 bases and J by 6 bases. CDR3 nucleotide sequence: TGCGCCAGCTTACGGGACAGGGGAGCCAATGAGCAGTTCTTC. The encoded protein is CASLRDRGANEQFF.

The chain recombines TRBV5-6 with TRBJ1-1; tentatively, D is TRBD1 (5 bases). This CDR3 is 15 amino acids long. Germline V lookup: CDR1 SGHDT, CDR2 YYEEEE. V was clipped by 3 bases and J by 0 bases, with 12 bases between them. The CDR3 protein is CASSSRAGLNTEAFF. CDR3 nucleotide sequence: TGTGCCAGCAGCTCTCGGGCGGGACTGAACACTGAAGCTTTCTTT.

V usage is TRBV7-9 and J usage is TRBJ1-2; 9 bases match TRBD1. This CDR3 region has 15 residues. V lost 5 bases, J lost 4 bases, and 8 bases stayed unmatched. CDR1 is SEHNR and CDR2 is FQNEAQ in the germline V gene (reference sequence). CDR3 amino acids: CASSIRGQGSYGYTF. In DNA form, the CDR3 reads TGTGCCAGCAGCATAAGAGGACAGGGGAGCTATGGCTACACCTTC.

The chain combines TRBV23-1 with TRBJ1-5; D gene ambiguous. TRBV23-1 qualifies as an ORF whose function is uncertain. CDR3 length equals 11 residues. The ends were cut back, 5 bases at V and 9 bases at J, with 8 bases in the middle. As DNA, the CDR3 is TGCGCCAGCAGTTACGGACTGCCCCAGCATTTT. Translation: CASSYGLPQHF.

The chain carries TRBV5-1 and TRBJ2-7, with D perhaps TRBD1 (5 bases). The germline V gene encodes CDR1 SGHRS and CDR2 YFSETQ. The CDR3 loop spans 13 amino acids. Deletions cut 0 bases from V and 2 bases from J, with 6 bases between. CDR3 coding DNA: TGCGCCAGCAGCTTGGGCAGGGCCTACGAGCAGTACTTC. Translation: CASSLGRAYEQYF. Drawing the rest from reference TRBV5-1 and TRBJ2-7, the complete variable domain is KAGVTQTPRYLIKTRGQQVTLSCSPISGHRSVSWYQQTPGQGLQFLFEYFSETQRNKGNFPGRFSGRQFSNSRSEMNVSTLELGDSALYLCASSLGRAYEQYFGPGTRLTVT.